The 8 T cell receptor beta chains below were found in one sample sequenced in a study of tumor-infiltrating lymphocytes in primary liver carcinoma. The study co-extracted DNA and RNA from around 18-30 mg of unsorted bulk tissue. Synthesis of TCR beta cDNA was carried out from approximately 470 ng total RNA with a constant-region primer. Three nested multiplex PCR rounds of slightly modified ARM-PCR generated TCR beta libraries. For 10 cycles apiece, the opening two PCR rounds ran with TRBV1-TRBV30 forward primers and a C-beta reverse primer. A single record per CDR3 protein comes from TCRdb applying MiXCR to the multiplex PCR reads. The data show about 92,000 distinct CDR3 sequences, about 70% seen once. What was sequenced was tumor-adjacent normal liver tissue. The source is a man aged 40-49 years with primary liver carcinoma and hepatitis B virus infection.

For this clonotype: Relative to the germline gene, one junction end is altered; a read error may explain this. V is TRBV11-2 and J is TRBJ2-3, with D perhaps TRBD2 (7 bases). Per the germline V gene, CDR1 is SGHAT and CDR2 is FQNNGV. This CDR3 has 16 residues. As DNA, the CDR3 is TGTGTTAGCAGCCCGCCGGGGGGCAGGGGCACAGATACACAGTATTTT. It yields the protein CVSSPPGGRGTDTQYF.

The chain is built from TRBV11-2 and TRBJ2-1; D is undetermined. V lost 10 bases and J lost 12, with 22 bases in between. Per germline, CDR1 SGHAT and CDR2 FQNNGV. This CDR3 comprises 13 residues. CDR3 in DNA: TGTGCCAACAGTTTAAATGATGCCTATGGGCAGTTCTTC. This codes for CANSLNDAYGQFF.

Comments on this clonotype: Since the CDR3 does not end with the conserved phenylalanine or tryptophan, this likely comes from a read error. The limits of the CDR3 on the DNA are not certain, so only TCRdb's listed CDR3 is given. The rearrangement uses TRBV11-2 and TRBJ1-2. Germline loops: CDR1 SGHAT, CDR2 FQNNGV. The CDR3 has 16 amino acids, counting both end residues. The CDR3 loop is CASSRTYSDGGLGYIL.

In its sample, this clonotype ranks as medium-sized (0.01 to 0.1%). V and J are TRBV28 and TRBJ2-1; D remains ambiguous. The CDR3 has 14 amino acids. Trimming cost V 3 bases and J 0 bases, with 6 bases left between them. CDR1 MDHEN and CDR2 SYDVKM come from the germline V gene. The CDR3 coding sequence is TGTGCCAGCAGTTTCAGAAACTCCTACAATGAGCAGTTCTTC. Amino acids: CASSFRNSYNEQFF.

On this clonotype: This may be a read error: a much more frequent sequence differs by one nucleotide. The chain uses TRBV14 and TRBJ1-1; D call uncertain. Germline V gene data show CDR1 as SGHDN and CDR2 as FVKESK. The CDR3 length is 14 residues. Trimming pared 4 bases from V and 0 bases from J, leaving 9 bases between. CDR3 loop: CASSPRELNTEAFF. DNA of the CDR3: TGTGCCAGCAGCCCCAGAGAGTTGAACACTGAAGCTTTCTTT.

CDR3 loop: CSVSSGGLITEAFF. CDR3 bases: TGCAGTGTGTCCAGCGGGGGGCTAATCACTGAAGCTTTCTTT. This sequence joins TRBV29-1 and TRBJ1-1; D perhaps matches TRBD1 (6 bases). CDR1 is SQVTM and CDR2 is ANQGSEA in the germline V gene. The CDR3 consists of 14 residues.

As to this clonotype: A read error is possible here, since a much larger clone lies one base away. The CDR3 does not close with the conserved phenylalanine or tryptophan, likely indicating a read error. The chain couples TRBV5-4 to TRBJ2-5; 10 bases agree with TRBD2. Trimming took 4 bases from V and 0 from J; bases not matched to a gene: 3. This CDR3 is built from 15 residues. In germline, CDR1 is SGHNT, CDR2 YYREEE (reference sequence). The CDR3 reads CASSPLAGNQETQYL. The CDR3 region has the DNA TGTGCCAGCAGCCCACTAGCGGGGAACCAAGAGACCCAGTACCTC.

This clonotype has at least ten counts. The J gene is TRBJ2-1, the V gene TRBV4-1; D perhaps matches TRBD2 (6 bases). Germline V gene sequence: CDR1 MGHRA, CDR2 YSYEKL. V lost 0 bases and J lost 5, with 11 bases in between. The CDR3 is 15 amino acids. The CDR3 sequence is CASSQDGSAHNEQFF. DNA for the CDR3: TGCGCCAGCAGCCAAGACGGGAGTGCCCACAATGAGCAGTTCTTC.